This T cell receptor (beta chain) derives from a study of cytomegalovirus exposure and HLA in healthy donors. Study conclusions and caveats: Earlier results showed most TCR beta V segments being productive about 87% or about 30% of the time. Common viral pathogens (according to a later analysis) appeared linked to several of the most significant clusters.

Notes on this clone: What it recognizes is unknown.

13 Jbeta primers and 60 Vbeta primers were used for the PCR. TCRdb's table, derived via immunoSEQ multiplex PCR, lists solely in-frame clones and lacks some. The sample carries tens of thousands of clones, about 81% recorded once. This CDR3 has 13 amino acids. The germline CDR1 and CDR2 sequences are SNHLY and FYNNEI. The V end was cut by 6 bases, the J end by 0 bases, with 8 bases between. This chain links TRBV2 with TRBJ1-2; no firm D call. Sequencing input: PBMCs. The TCR was taken from a man in his 70s in good health and CMV-seronegative. CDR3 sequence: CASRLEANYGYTF. The CDR3 DNA is TGTGCCAGCAGGTTGGAGGCTAACTATGGCTACACCTTC.